This entry lists 4 T cell receptor beta chains sequenced from one sample in a study of T cell responses to AZD1222 COVID-19 vaccine. Libraries were prepared by immunoSEQ multiplex PCR; TCRdb keeps only in-frame clonotypes and omits some of them. The sample has about 150,000 clones; roughly 89% are singletons. The starting material was peripheral blood, obtained 28 days after the second AZD1222 dose. Every receptor here comes from an adult who received the AZD1222 COVID-19 vaccine.

This clone was counted between two and nine times. The chain carries TRBV27 and TRBJ2-7, with TRBD1 matching over 7 bases. The trim removed 4 bases at V and 2 bases at J, leaving 8 bases unmatched. The V gene's germline CDR1 is MNHEY and CDR2 SMNVEV (reference sequence). The CDR3 contains 15 residues. The CDR3 spells CASSWQGTDAYEQYF. In nucleotides, the CDR3 is TGTGCCAGCAGTTGGCAGGGGACAGACGCCTACGAGCAGTACTTC.

The J gene is TRBJ1-2, the V gene TRBV7-2, with 8 bases fitting TRBD1. Trimming at V came to 3 bases and at J to 2 bases, leaving 5 bases not matched to a gene. The CDR3 contains 15 residues. Germline V CDR1 and CDR2: SGHTA, FQGNSA. The CDR3: CASSFSGQVNYGYTF. The CDR3 DNA reads TGTGCCAGCAGCTTTTCGGGACAGGTGAACTATGGCTACACCTTC.

V gene TRBV20-1 combines with J gene TRBJ2-3; TRBD2 agrees at 9 bases. CDR1 is DFQATT and CDR2 is SNEGSKA in the germline V gene (reference sequence). With 3 bases clipped from V and 5 bases from J, the junction kept 9 bases outside the gene matches. The CDR3 is made up of 15 amino acids. In DNA, the CDR3 is TGCAGTGCTAGTTTAGGGCGGGGGGGAATAGATACGCAGTATTTT. It yields the protein CSASLGRGGIDTQYF.

The chain uses TRBV5-4 and TRBJ2-1; D remains ambiguous. In germline, CDR1 is SGHNT, CDR2 YYREEE (reference sequence). The CDR3 is made up of 12 amino acids. V lost 4 bases to trimming and J lost 5 bases, with 7 bases between them. CDR3 region: CASSLDDNEQFF. DNA for the CDR3: TGTGCCAGCAGCCTAGACGACAATGAGCAGTTCTTC.